A single TCR beta chain is shown here with its context. Its antigen is still unknown. These data are taken from a study of CD8+ T cells in alopecia areata. Overall study context: Administration of oral tofacitinib to treated patients was at 5 to 10 mg twice daily.

Study observations and caveats: TCRs were shared less clearly across patients than in mice, possibly for HLA-related reasons. Higher clonality was seen in lesional scalp than in normal scalp, especially in alopecia totalis/universalis.

The V end lost 4 bases, the J end lost 5 bases, and 7 bases lay between the germline ends. The CDR3 covers 12 residues. Germline V lookup: CDR1 SNHLY, CDR2 FYNNEI. As the sequencing template, cDNA was produced by extracting RNA and reverse transcribing it. The protocol was immunoSEQ multiplex PCR, while the TCRdb copy is restricted to in-frame clones and leaves out a portion. The sample lists some 180,000 clones, over 55% occurring once. The specimen comprised CD4+ T cells sorted from blood, sampled at week 0. The receptor comes from a human donor with alopecia areata. The rearrangement uses TRBV2 and TRBJ2-3, with D unresolved. In DNA, the CDR3 is TGTGCCAGCAGTGGCATGAGAGATACGCAGTATTTT. Protein product: CASSGMRDTQYF. Full variable domain (rest looked up from reference TRBV2 and TRBJ2-3): EPEVTQTPSHQVTQMGQEVILRCVPISNHLYFYWYRQILGQKVEFLVSFYNNEISEKSEIFDDQFSVERPDGSNFTLKIRSTKLEDSAMYFCASSGMRDTQYFGPGTRLTVL.